The next 27 T cell receptor beta chains were all read from a single sample in a study of identical twins. TCRdb recomputed calls from the 5' RACE reads with MiXCR, one row per CDR3 protein. The repertoire holds 350,000 to 450,000 distinct CDR3 sequences, with roughly 20% as singletons. Material for sequencing was naive T cells sorted from blood. The receptor source for this set is a man in his forties or fifties in good health.

The chain combines TRBV7-9 with TRBJ2-2; 8 bases map to TRBD1. V was pared by 7 bases and J by 1 base, with 8 bases of the junction left unmatched. Germline assignment: CDR1 SEHNR and CDR2 FQNEAQ (reference sequence). The CDR3 spans 16 residues. This chain's CDR3 is CASTRTGLMNTGELFF. CDR3 nucleotide sequence: TGTGCCAGCACCAGGACAGGGTTAATGAACACCGGGGAGCTGTTTTTT. Looking up the rest from reference TRBV7-9 and TRBJ2-2 gives the full variable domain: DTGVSQNPRHKITKRGQNVTFRCDPISEHNRLYWYRQTLGQGPEFLTYFQNEAQLEKSRLLSDRFSAERPKGSFSTLEIQRTEQGDSAMYLCASTRTGLMNTGELFFGEGSRLTVL.

The chain links TRBV18 to TRBJ1-1, with 7 bases identical to TRBD1. The CDR3 length is 15 residues. Germline V gene lookup returns CDR1 KGHSH and CDR2 LQKENI. Trimming took 3 bases from V and 3 from J; bases not matched to a gene: 7. The CDR3 loop is CASSPIPGQYTEAFF. The CDR3, as DNA: TGTGCCAGCTCACCGATACCGGGACAGTACACTGAAGCTTTCTTT. The full variable domain, completed using reference TRBV18 and TRBJ1-1, is NAGVMQNPRHLVRRRGQEARLRCSPMKGHSHVYWYRQLPEEGLKFMVYLQKENIIDESGMPKERFSAEFPKEGPSILRIQQVVRGDSAAYFCASSPIPGQYTEAFFGQGTRLTVV.

The chain uses TRBV19 and TRBJ2-2; D is uncertain. V was trimmed by 7 bases and J by 7 bases, leaving 7 bases between them. This CDR3 has 11 amino acids. Germline assignment: CDR1 LNHDA and CDR2 SQIVND (reference sequence). CDR3 coding DNA: TGTGCCAGTAATACATACGGGGAGCTGTTTTTT. It codes for CASNTYGELFF.

This clonotype showed up many times. This chain uses TRBV4-1 with TRBJ2-2, with 10 bases lining up with TRBD1. Trimming took 2 bases from V and 7 from J; bases not matched to a gene: 10. The CDR3 contains 17 residues. Germline CDR1 reads MGHRA; CDR2 reads YSYEKL. The chain's CDR3 is CASSQRRDRGIHGELFF. The CDR3 nucleotides read TGCGCCAGCAGCCAACGACGGGACAGGGGTATTCACGGGGAGCTGTTTTTT.

J is TRBJ2-1 and V is TRBV3-1; D unresolved. Between the trimmed V and J ends, which lost 0 bases and 4 bases, there was a span of 10 bases. The CDR3 covers 15 residues. Germline V gene data show CDR1 as LGHDT and CDR2 as YNNKEL (reference sequence). The CDR3 sequence is CASSQDNPWYNEQFF. The CDR3 DNA follows: TGTGCCAGCAGCCAAGACAATCCCTGGTACAATGAGCAGTTCTTC.

The chain recombines TRBV5-1 with TRBJ2-3; D call uncertain. The V and J ends lost 2 bases and 9 bases respectively, with 13 bases between them. Germline CDR1 SGHRS, CDR2 YFSETQ. This CDR3 region has 13 residues. The chain's CDR3 is CASSFQQQDTQYF. Written as DNA, the CDR3 is TGCGCCAGCAGCTTCCAACAGCAAGACACGCAGTATTTT. The variable domain in full, with the rest retrieved from reference TRBV5-1 and TRBJ2-3, is KAGVTQTPRYLIKTRGQQVTLSCSPISGHRSVSWYQQTPGQGLQFLFEYFSETQRNKGNFPGRFSGRQFSNSRSEMNVSTLELGDSALYLCASSFQQQDTQYFGPGTRLTVL.

This clonotype was detected a few times. V gene TRBV18 combines with J gene TRBJ1-6; 8 bases agree with TRBD1. The CDR3 extends over 15 amino acids. The V gene end was trimmed by 3 bases and the J gene end by 9 bases; junction bases not matched to a gene: 7. Germline assignment: CDR1 KGHSH and CDR2 LQKENI. CDR3 DNA: TGTGCCAGCTCACCCACGACAGGGGTTGGTTCACCCCTCCACTTT. Protein sequence: CASSPTTGVGSPLHF.

This clonotype was recorded at least ten times. The CDR3 region has the DNA TGCGCCAGCCAACCCGACAGGGTCAAAAACATTCAGTACTTC. Residues: CASQPDRVKNIQYF. The chain combines TRBV5-1 with TRBJ2-4; 7 bases agree with TRBD1. Looked up from germline, CDR1 is SGHRS and CDR2 is YFSETQ. This CDR3 is built from 14 residues. The ends lost 7 bases at V and 3 bases at J; junction bases unmatched: 7.

This clonotype was seen many times. The genes are TRBV7-2 and TRBJ2-7, with D hard to call. The CDR3 is made up of 14 amino acids. Trimming removed 5 bases at V and 0 bases at J, with 11 bases between. Germline V gives CDR1 SGHTA, CDR2 FQGNSA. The CDR3 here is CASSISSRSYEQYF. CDR3 bases: TGTGCCAGCAGCATAAGCAGTCGCTCCTACGAGCAGTACTTC.

The chain is built from TRBV28 and TRBJ2-7; 11 positions agree with TRBD2. This CDR3 region has 17 residues. With 5 bases clipped from V and 3 bases from J, the junction kept 12 bases outside the gene matches. Germline V CDR1 and CDR2: MDHEN, SYDVKM. CDR3 sequence (DNA): TGTGCCAGCAGTCTACGTTTTCGACTAGCGGGACACTACGAGCAGTACTTC. Protein: CASSLRFRLAGHYEQYF.

The V gene is TRBV15, the J gene TRBJ1-6; the D gene is possibly TRBD1 (6 bases). Trimming cost V 0 bases and J 9 bases, with 15 bases left between them. This CDR3 is built from 16 residues. CDR1 LNHNV and CDR2 YYDKDF come from the germline V gene (reference sequence). In DNA, the CDR3 is TGTGCCACCAGCAGAGATACCGGGACAACAGTTTCACCCCTCCACTTT. Translation: CATSRDTGTTVSPLHF.

This clonotype appeared many times. V is TRBV29-1 and J is TRBJ2-3, with D unresolved. Germline values: CDR1 SQVTM, CDR2 ANQGSEA. The CDR3 covers 13 residues. Trimming removed 6 bases from V and 1 base from J, with 11 bases in between. The CDR3 DNA is TGCAGCGTGGACCTCTCCGGCACAGATACGCAGTATTTT. Translated: CSVDLSGTDTQYF.

This clonotype was seen ten or more times. The chain is built from TRBV20-1 and TRBJ2-2; D is uncertain. The CDR3 is 15 residues long. Germline-derived CDR1 and CDR2 are DFQATT and SNEGSKA (reference sequence). V gave up 6 bases and J gave up 2 bases, with 16 bases separating them. CDR3 bases: TGCAGTGCCCCGGACCCGAACTTAAACACCGGGGAGCTGTTTTTT. As protein: CSAPDPNLNTGELFF.

The chain links TRBV5-6 to TRBJ2-3; TRBD2 might be the D (7 bases). V lost 4 bases to trimming and J lost 2 bases, with 14 bases between them. CDR1 and CDR2 (germline): SGHDT, YYEEEE. The CDR3 loop spans 15 amino acids. The CDR3 bases are TGTGCCAGCAGCGGGGGGGCAGGGCCCACAGATACGCAGTATTTT. This codes for CASSGGAGPTDTQYF.

This clonotype was counted only a few times. The chain carries TRBV4-2 and TRBJ2-7; TRBD1 might be the D (6 bases). Germline V CDR1 and CDR2: LGHNA, YNFKEQ. V was pared by 0 bases and J by 0 bases, with 12 bases between. The CDR3 length is 16 residues. The CDR3 sequence: CASSQDWGLGSYEQYF. CDR3 DNA sequence: TGTGCCAGCAGCCAAGACTGGGGGCTCGGCTCCTACGAGCAGTACTTC.

This clonotype was observed a handful of times. The chain recombines TRBV7-8 with TRBJ2-1, with 8 nucleotides matching TRBD1. Looked up from germline, CDR1 is SGHVS and CDR2 is FQNEAQ. After removal of 6 bases from V and 5 bases from J, the junction contained 6 bases not matched to a gene. CDR3 length equals 14 residues. The CDR3 DNA sequence: TGTGCCAGCAGGCAGCCGGGACAGGACAATGAGCAGTTCTTC. Its protein product is CASRQPGQDNEQFF.

This clonotype was seen at least ten times. The genes are TRBV4-3 and TRBJ2-2; 7 bases fit TRBD1. The length of the CDR3 is 16 residues. Germline CDR1 is LGHNA and CDR2 is YSLEER. The ends lost 0 bases at V and 3 bases at J; junction bases unmatched: 4. The CDR3 loop is CASSQDEGAYTGELFF. In DNA form, the CDR3 reads TGCGCCAGCAGCCAAGATGAGGGGGCGTACACCGGGGAGCTGTTTTTT.

Ten or more counts support this clonotype. This chain links TRBV10-3 with TRBJ2-2; D may correspond to TRBD1 or TRBD2 (5 bases each). Germline V gene lookup returns CDR1 ENHRY and CDR2 SYGVKD. The CDR3 contains 15 residues. Deletions cut 3 bases from V and 4 bases from J, with 12 bases between. This CDR3 reads CAISEFQGVTGELFF. CDR3 bases: TGTGCCATCAGTGAATTCCAGGGAGTCACCGGGGAGCTGTTTTTT.

The rearrangement links TRBV28 to TRBJ1-2, with 8 bases fitting TRBD1. This CDR3 has 17 amino acids. Germline assignment: CDR1 MDHEN and CDR2 SYDVKM. V lost 2 bases to trimming and J lost 8 bases; unmatched junction nucleotides: 16. The CDR3 nucleotides are TGTGCCAGCAGTTTAGCCAGCGGAAGACTCGCAGGGGGCGGCTACACCTTC. Its protein is CASSLASGRLAGGGYTF.

The chain recombines TRBV10-3 with TRBJ1-1, with D possibly TRBD1 on 6 matching bases. The germline V gene has CDR1 ENHRY and CDR2 SYGVKD. Trimming left V 10 bases short and J 6 bases short, with 15 bases between. The CDR3 totals 12 residues. The CDR3 sequence is CATGRGGAEAFF. The CDR3 DNA follows: TGTGCCACCGGGAGAGGGGGGGCTGAAGCTTTCTTT.

The chain has TRBV12-3 or TRBV12-4 and TRBJ2-7; 7 bases are shared with TRBD1. V was clipped by 3 bases and J by 3 bases; unmatched bases: 8. The CDR3 contains 15 residues. Here the CDR3 reads CASSFGGQNVYEQYF. The CDR3 coding sequence is TGTGCCAGCAGTTTTGGGGGACAGAATGTCTACGAGCAGTACTTC.

This clonotype showed up just a few times. This chain connects TRBV4-3 to TRBJ1-2; D gene ambiguous. The CDR3 is 15 amino acids. Germline V gene lookup returns CDR1 LGHNA and CDR2 YSLEER. Trimming removed 2 bases at V and 5 bases at J, with 15 bases between. CDR3 sequence: CASSQNVHGRYGYTF. DNA for the CDR3: TGCGCCAGCAGCCAAAACGTCCACGGGAGGTATGGCTACACCTTC.

In this sample, this clonotype turned up a few times. The V call is TRBV7-6, the J call TRBJ2-2, with 11 bases lining up with TRBD2. Germline V lookup: CDR1 SGHVS, CDR2 FNYEAQ. There are 15 residues in the CDR3. V shed 8 bases, J shed 6 bases, and the junction held 8 bases outside the gene matches. CDR3 loop: CASGRLAGLSGELFF. The CDR3 nucleotides read TGTGCCAGCGGGAGACTAGCGGGGTTGTCCGGGGAGCTGTTTTTT.

This clonotype was recorded many times. This chain uses TRBV27 with TRBJ2-1, with D unclear. V lost 0 bases and J 2 bases, leaving 20 bases between the germline ends. Germline-derived CDR1 and CDR2 are MNHEY and SMNVEV (reference sequence). The CDR3 runs to 19 residues. The CDR3 sequence: CASSLSKSRTPYAYNEQFF. The DNA of the CDR3 is TGTGCCAGCAGTTTATCGAAAAGCAGAACTCCCTACGCCTACAATGAGCAGTTCTTC.

V gene TRBV12-3 or TRBV12-4 combines with J gene TRBJ1-1, with TRBD1 as a possible D gene (6 bases). The germline V and J ends were trimmed by 1 base and 7 bases, with 19 bases remaining between them. This CDR3 comprises 16 residues. Here the CDR3 DNA reads TGTGCCAGCAGTTTAGTTCCCGTCCCGGGGGCGGATGAAGCTTTCTTT. It codes for CASSLVPVPGADEAFF.

This clonotype was observed a handful of times. As DNA, the CDR3 is TGTGCCAGCAGCCTACAGGGGGCTGAGCAGCCCCAGCATTTT. Protein product: CASSLQGAEQPQHF. V and J are TRBV3-1 and TRBJ1-5; 9 bases are a match to TRBD1. Per germline, CDR1 LGHDT and CDR2 YNNKEL (reference sequence). Unmatched junction bases numbered 5, after V lost 4 bases and J lost 7 bases. The CDR3 is 14 amino acids.

This clonotype appeared a few times. This chain links TRBV7-2 with TRBJ1-1; D ambiguous. The CDR3 contains 11 residues. The germline V and J ends were trimmed by 5 bases and 13 bases, with 14 bases remaining between them. Germline V gene sequence: CDR1 SGHTA, CDR2 FQGNSA. This CDR3 is CASSLGRVGFF. CDR3 coding DNA: TGTGCCAGCAGCCTGGGGAGGGTCGGTTTCTTT.